Sequencing of this T cell receptor (beta chain) was carried out in a study of HIV-infected children after antiretroviral therapy interruption (dated by TCRdb to between 2018 and 2021). About the full investigation: The study included eight children, four on planned treatment interruption and four on continuous treatment, and all eight had a CD4+ count above 500 and a viral load below 50 copies/ml. A median age of around 10 years was recorded in the interruption group, and a median age of 8 years was recorded in the continuous treatment group. Alongside thymic output measurements, TCR repertoires of children on planned treatment interruption were compared with TCR repertoires of children on continuous antiretroviral treatment. Continuous-treatment samples were analyzed from corresponding weeks 0, 48 and 150. Most participating children had recorded exposure to EBV and CMV. Interruption-arm samples came from week 0, week 12, end of interruption (week 24 or 48), and about 3 years after study end.

To prepare the library, 3' RACE was applied. TCR libraries were generated from RNA by a 3' RACE protocol incorporating unique molecular identifiers so that PCR amplification bias could be corrected. Up to roughly 12 amplicon libraries were pooled and sequenced on an Illumina MiSeq with v2 2x250 paired-end chemistry. Per the source publication's procedure: Decombinator was used to process the reads, assigning V and J genes and CDR3 and applying barcode-based correction of errors and PCR bias. Before the Gini coefficient was calculated with the R ineq package, repertoires were subsampled to the same depth. Three approaches were used to assess CDR3 similarity: GLIPH, Hamming distance and a shared triplet metric. TCRdb itself trimmed the public reads at Q25 with fastp, ran MiXCR and retained productive beta chains. When rows share a CDR3 protein, they turn into one entry using the most common DNA and genes. The authors' filters were not applied to this entry. For this sample the table gives approximately 95,000 distinct CDR3 sequences, of which roughly 6.4% were detected only once. The top ten hold approximately 1.2% of the sample.

What the research found in general, with its limitations: The naive CD4+ Gini coefficient rose by the end of treatment interruption, suggesting clonal expansion, and returned to baseline by 3 years. In naive CD4+ repertoires of PTI patients, CDR3 sharing between time points fell after interruption began; many sequences were shared between end of interruption and 3 years later. The sorted CD45RA+ naive cells might contain minor non-naive CD45RA+ populations, such as EMRA or stem memory cells. The small number of patients is a limitation, and caution is needed when interpreting the data.

The sample's treatment or condition label, decoded: PENTA 11 planned treatment interruption arm or continuous ART arm. The participants were children from the United Kingdom between 2 and 15 years old who had been on ART with at least three drugs for 24 weeks or longer. The study required cryopreserved PBMCs containing at least 5 million viable cells, and a handful of candidate patients were excluded because of low viable PBMC yield. Naive CD4+ CD45RA+ CD45RO- T cells were FACS-sorted from thawed PBMCs on a FACSAria III cell sorter. Sorted cells were fixed, and RNA was extracted using the RNeasy FFPE kit followed by the RNeasy Micro kit. CDR1 GTSNPN and CDR2 SVGIG were looked up in the germline V gene (reference sequence). The CDR3 goes from the cysteine to the phenylalanine over 13 residues. CDR3 DNA only is kept here, 39 bases in frame from base 1. V is reduced by 3 bases and J by 8 bases, leaving a spacing of 14 bases between them.

This clonotype is described as medium-sized (0.01 to 0.1%). This receptor's antigen is unknown. Base qualities were left out, and no much larger clone turns up one base away. The source was CD45RA+ CD4+ T cells from PBMCs, pooled from several time points, collected from a donor given antiretroviral therapy, either interrupted or continuous. In light of the paper, this sample's cell subset or site label describes: naive CD4+ CD45RA+ CD45RO- T cells. The sequence was obtained from a pool of human donors with HIV. This sequence uses TRBV30 and TRBJ2-1, with the D segment identity uncertain. The DNA sequence reads TGTGCCTGGAGGGATCACGGGCGAGATGAGCAGTTCTTC. Translated, this gives CAWRDHGRDEQFF.